Detailed here is one TCR beta chain. V gave up 1 base and J gave up 7 bases, with 14 bases separating them. Germline CDR1 MGHRA, CDR2 YSYEKL. The CDR3 contains 15 residues. Healthy bone marrow donors made up the donors. This record comes from a study of cytomegalovirus exposure and HLA in healthy donors. PCR employed 60 Vbeta and 13 Jbeta primers. Assay used: immunoSEQ multiplex PCR; TCRdb lists only in-frame clones, some missing. Among 160,000 or so clones listed, 81% were seen once. The sequenced sample was PBMCs. The TCR comes from a man aged 45 to 65 in good health and CMV-seropositive. The genes are TRBV4-1 and TRBJ2-4, with D possibly being TRBD2 (6 bases). CDR3 in amino acids: CASSQASGGWNIQYF. The CDR3 bases are TGCGCCAGCAGCCAAGCTTCTGGGGGGTGGAACATTCAGTACTTC.